This T cell receptor (beta chain) was identified in a study of control samples from healthy donors and cancer patients. Assay used: immunoSEQ multiplex PCR; TCRdb lists only in-frame clones, some missing. The profile shows about 100,000 clones, just under 85% of them singletons. As for this clone: Other DNA sequences from this sample encode an identical CDR3 as well.

This clonotype was sampled from a man younger than 35 in good health. The sequenced sample consisted of blood.

The CDR3 protein is CASSSGQHTGELFF. As DNA, the CDR3 is TGTGCCAGCAGTTCGGGACAGCACACCGGGGAGCTGTTTTTT. This rearrangement joins TRBV6-5 to TRBJ2-2; 7 positions match TRBD1. CDR3 length: 14 amino acids. Germline CDR1 MNHEY, CDR2 SVGAGI. V shed 4 bases and J 3 bases; nucleotides not matched to a gene: 2.